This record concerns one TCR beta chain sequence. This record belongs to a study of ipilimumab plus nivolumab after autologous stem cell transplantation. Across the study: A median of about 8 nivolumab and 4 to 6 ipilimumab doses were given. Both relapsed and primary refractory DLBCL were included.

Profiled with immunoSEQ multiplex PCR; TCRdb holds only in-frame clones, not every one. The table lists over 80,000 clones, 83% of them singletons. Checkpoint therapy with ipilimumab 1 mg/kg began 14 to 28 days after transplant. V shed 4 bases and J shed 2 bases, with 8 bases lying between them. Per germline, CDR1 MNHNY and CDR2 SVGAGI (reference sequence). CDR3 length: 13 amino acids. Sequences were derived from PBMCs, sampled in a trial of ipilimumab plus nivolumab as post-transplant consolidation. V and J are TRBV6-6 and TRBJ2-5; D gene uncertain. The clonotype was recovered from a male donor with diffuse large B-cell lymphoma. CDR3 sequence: CASSFSRQETQYF. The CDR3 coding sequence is TGTGCCAGCAGTTTTAGTAGACAAGAGACCCAGTACTTC.